The sample holds a few counts of the clone carrying this T cell receptor beta chain. The sample originates from a study of early T cells in non-severe SARS-CoV-2 infection. CDR1 is LNHDA and CDR2 is SQIVND in the germline V gene (reference sequence). The ends were cut back, 9 bases at V and 0 bases at J, with 20 bases in the middle. The CDR3 has 16 amino acids. TCRdb analysed the 5' RACE reads with MiXCR anew, one entry per CDR3 protein. The table shows 55,000 to 70,000 distinct CDR3 sequences, with 12% occurring only once. This chain uses TRBV19 with TRBJ2-5; a possible D gene is TRBD1 (6 bases). The sequenced sample was whole blood, obtained at baseline. The sequence came from an adult who was a healthcare worker with PCR-confirmed SARS-CoV-2 infection or an uninfected control (not recorded which). The donor label of this sample is uncertain. CDR3 sequence (DNA): TGTGCCAGACAAATAAACAGGGACCAGTACCAAGAGACCCAGTACTTC. Translation gives CARQINRDQYQETQYF.